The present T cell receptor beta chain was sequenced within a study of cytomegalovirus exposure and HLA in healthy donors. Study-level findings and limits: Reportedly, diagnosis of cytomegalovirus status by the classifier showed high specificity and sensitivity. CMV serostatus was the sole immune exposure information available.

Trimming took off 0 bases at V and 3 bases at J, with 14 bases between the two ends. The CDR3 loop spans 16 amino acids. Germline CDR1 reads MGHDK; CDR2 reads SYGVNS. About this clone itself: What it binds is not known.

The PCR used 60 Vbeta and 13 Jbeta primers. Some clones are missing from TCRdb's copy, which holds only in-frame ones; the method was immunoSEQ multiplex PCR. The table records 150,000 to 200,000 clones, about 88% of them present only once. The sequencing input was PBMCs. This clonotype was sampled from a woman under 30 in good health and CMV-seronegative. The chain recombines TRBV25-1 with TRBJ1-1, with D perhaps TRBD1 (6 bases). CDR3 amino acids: CASSEYGQGSYTEAFF. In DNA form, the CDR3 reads TGTGCCAGCAGTGAATATGGGCAGGGGTCGTACACTGAAGCTTTCTTT.